This T cell receptor (beta chain) was documented in a study of cytomegalovirus exposure and HLA in healthy donors. This CDR3 region has 15 residues. CDR1 and CDR2 from the germline V gene are LNHDA and SQIVND (reference sequence). Unmatched junction bases numbered 7, after V lost 1 base and J lost 9 bases. The study ran its PCR with 60 Vbeta and 13 Jbeta primers. The protocol was immunoSEQ multiplex PCR, while the TCRdb copy is restricted to in-frame clones and leaves out a portion. The sample has tens of thousands of clones, around 66% seen once. Study outcomes and limitations: The number of N-insertions in an Asian-associated ancestry cluster was reportedly below the roughly 670-donor mean in a later analysis. It has been reported that TCR beta sequences accurately predicted the HLA-A and HLA-B alleles of most subjects.

Of note for this clone: Its antigen is unidentified.

The TCR was taken from a man aged 60-69 years in good health and CMV-seropositive. The sequencing input was PBMCs. The chain recombines TRBV19 with TRBJ2-4; 9 bases line up with TRBD1. CDR3 nucleotides: TGTGCCAGTAGTATAGTGGGGACAGGGTCTCTCATTCAGTACTTC. Translating it yields CASSIVGTGSLIQYF. Together with reference TRBV19 and TRBJ2-4, the CDR3 gives the full variable domain: DGGITQSPKYLFRKEGQNVTLSCEQNLNHDAMYWYRQDPGQGLRLIYYSQIVNDFQKGDIAEGYSVSREKKESFPLTVTSAQKNPTAFYLCASSIVGTGSLIQYFGAGTRLSVL.